This record covers a single T cell receptor beta chain. The data derive from a study of patients and donors after allogeneic stem cell transplantation. Each CDR3 protein is one row after TCRdb ran MiXCR on the RT-PCR reads. The sample lists more than 850,000 distinct CDR3 sequences; roughly 17% were seen once. This CDR3 has 14 amino acids. Germline CDR1 LGHDT, CDR2 YNNKEL (reference sequence). Trimming cost V 6 bases and J 0 bases, with 12 bases left between them. The clonotype originates from a human donor who was either an allogeneic HSCT recipient or a stem cell or donor lymphocyte infusion donor (not recorded which). It is not recorded whose cells these are; they may come from a transplant donor. The chain uses TRBV3-1 and TRBJ2-7, with D possibly matching TRBD1 (6 bases). The sample was blood, either unsorted or a sorted T cell fraction (not recorded which). The CDR3 loop reads CASSLYRDSYEQYF. The CDR3 DNA is TGTGCCAGCAGTCTCTACAGGGACTCCTACGAGCAGTACTTC.